What follows are 22 T cell receptor beta chains derived from one specimen sequenced in a study of blood T cell repertoires in COVID-19. The method was immunoSEQ multiplex PCR; TCRdb's version includes in-frame clones alone and lacks a portion of them. The top ten hold 4% to 5.5% of the sample, which has 98,000 or so clones, roughly four fifths seen once. Sequencing was done on a sample of peripheral blood. The receptors were sampled from a man between 60 and 70 years old with acute or convalescent COVID-19.

The rearrangement links TRBV12-5 to TRBJ2-3; D remains ambiguous. Germline CDR1 reads LGHNT; CDR2 reads FRNRAP. The length of the CDR3 is 12 residues. V was clipped by 5 bases and J by 9 bases, with 12 bases between them. CDR3 protein: CASGPLLDTQYF. The DNA for the CDR3 is TGTGCTAGTGGTCCCCTCCTAGACACGCAGTATTTT.

This chain's CDR3 is CAWRGQGYYGYTF. The CDR3 region has the DNA TGTGCCTGGAGGGGACAGGGCTACTATGGCTACACCTTC. The genes are TRBV30 and TRBJ1-2; 9 bases are a match to TRBD1. The germline gives CDR1 GTSNPN, CDR2 SVGIG (reference sequence). The J segment lost 3 bases and the V segment lost 3 bases, leaving 2 bases of the junction unmatched. The CDR3 sequence is 13 residues long.

The V call is TRBV28, the J call TRBJ2-2; tentative D call: TRBD1 (6 bases). V lost 5 bases, J lost 7 bases, and 20 bases lay in between. CDR3 length equals 16 residues. Per the germline V gene, CDR1 is MDHEN and CDR2 is SYDVKM. The CDR3 is CASSPFGRGRGGELFF. CDR3 nucleotides: TGTGCCAGCAGTCCCTTCGGCAGGGGAAGGGGCGGGGAGCTGTTTTTT.

J is TRBJ1-1 and V is TRBV12-3 or TRBV12-4; D is unresolved. This CDR3 region has 11 residues. The V end was cut by 5 bases, the J end by 10 bases, with 11 bases between. The CDR3 sequence: CASSPRTIAFF. CDR3 DNA sequence: TGTGCCAGCAGTCCCCGGACTATAGCTTTCTTT.

The chain links TRBV18 to TRBJ1-2; 8 bases line up with TRBD1. Trimming removed 5 bases from V and 8 bases from J; junction bases left unmatched: 7. The CDR3 covers 13 residues. CDR1 is KGHSH, CDR2 LQKENI, per germline. The CDR3 nucleotides are TGTGCCAGCTCAAATCAGGGGGCAAACGGCTACACCTTC. Translation: CASSNQGANGYTF.

CDR3 coding DNA: TGTGCCAGCAGTGAAAAGGGGGTGGGGAACACTGAAGCTTTCTTT. Translated, it gives CASSEKGVGNTEAFF. The genes are TRBV28 and TRBJ1-1, with D possibly TRBD1 on 6 matching bases. The germline V gene has CDR1 MDHEN and CDR2 SYDVKM. The CDR3 spans 15 residues. V was clipped by 5 bases and J by 1 base, with 14 bases between them.

The gene calls are TRBV7-3 and TRBJ1-2; 7 nucleotides line up with TRBD1. Trimming cost V 2 bases and J 4 bases; bases outside gene matches: 1. The CDR3 consists of 13 residues. Germline assignment: CDR1 SGHTA and CDR2 FQGTGA. The CDR3 nucleotides read TGTGCCAGCAGCTTAGGGGACAGCTATGGCTACACCTTC. Residues: CASSLGDSYGYTF. Looking up the rest from reference TRBV7-3 and TRBJ1-2 gives the full variable domain: GAGVSQTPSNKVTEKGKYVELRCDPISGHTALYWYRQSLGQGPEFLIYFQGTGAADDSGLPNDRFFAVRPEGSVSTLKIQRTERGDSAVYLCASSLGDSYGYTFGSGTRLTVV.

This rearrangement joins TRBV11-2 to TRBJ1-5; no definite D call. The V gene's germline CDR1 is SGHAT and CDR2 FQNNGV. Trimming removed 1 base from V and 0 bases from J, with 7 bases in between. The CDR3 totals 15 residues. CDR3 sequence reads: CASSLGTNSNQPQHF. In DNA form, the CDR3 reads TGTGCCAGCAGCTTAGGGACTAATAGCAATCAGCCCCAGCATTTT.

The gene calls are TRBV7-9 and TRBJ2-1; 8 bases are shared with TRBD2. J was trimmed by 7 bases and V by 2 bases; bases with no gene match: 7. In germline, CDR1 is SEHNR, CDR2 FQNEAQ (reference sequence). This CDR3 spans 15 amino acids. CDR3 DNA sequence: TGTGCCAGCAGCTTACGAAGCGGGGGATCAAATGAGCAGTTCTTC. This sequence encodes CASSLRSGGSNEQFF.

The genes are TRBV9 and TRBJ2-3; TRBD2 matches at 8 bases. This CDR3 has 17 residues. From germline, CDR1 is SGDLS and CDR2 YYNGEE. The V gene end was trimmed by 0 bases and the J gene end by 7 bases; junction bases not matched to a gene: 13. The CDR3 region is CASSVATGAGASNTQYF. The CDR3 nucleotides read TGTGCCAGCAGCGTAGCTACCGGAGCGGGGGCCTCAAATACGCAGTATTTT.

The V call is TRBV28, the J call TRBJ2-1; possibly TRBD2 for D (6 bases). Trimming stripped 7 bases from V and 0 bases from J, with 16 bases between. The CDR3 loop spans 16 amino acids. Germline V gives CDR1 MDHEN, CDR2 SYDVKM. This CDR3 reads CASTPGSGSSYNEQFF. The CDR3 bases are TGTGCCAGCACCCCGGGTAGCGGTAGCTCCTACAATGAGCAGTTCTTC.

This chain connects TRBV5-1 to TRBJ1-5; perhaps TRBD1 as D (5 bases). V lost 0 bases and J 0 bases, leaving 7 bases between the germline ends. The length of the CDR3 is 15 residues. Germline CDR1 is SGHRS and CDR2 is YFSETQ. The CDR3 protein is CASSLVGDSNQPQHF. CDR3 coding DNA: TGCGCCAGCAGCTTGGTAGGGGATAGCAATCAGCCCCAGCATTTT. Variable domain in full (rest from reference TRBV5-1 and TRBJ1-5): KAGVTQTPRYLIKTRGQQVTLSCSPISGHRSVSWYQQTPGQGLQFLFEYFSETQRNKGNFPGRFSGRQFSNSRSEMNVSTLELGDSALYLCASSLVGDSNQPQHFGDGTRLSIL.

The chain is built from TRBV5-1 and TRBJ1-1; possible D gene TRBD1, 5 bases. The V and J ends lost 3 bases and 3 bases respectively, with 15 bases between them. The CDR3 is made up of 15 amino acids. From germline, CDR1 is SGHRS and CDR2 YFSETQ. The CDR3 spells CASSWGVIGDTEAFF. CDR3 DNA sequence: TGCGCCAGCAGCTGGGGGGTTATTGGTGACACTGAAGCTTTCTTT.

The chain carries TRBV9 and TRBJ2-7, with no clear D. The CDR3 consists of 13 residues. Trimming stripped 0 bases from V and 2 bases from J, with 6 bases between. CDR1 SGDLS and CDR2 YYNGEE come from the germline V gene. CDR3 in DNA: TGTGCCAGCAGCGTAGGGAGCACCTACGAGCAGTACTTC. It encodes CASSVGSTYEQYF.

V and J are TRBV9 and TRBJ1-1; the D is unclear. The CDR3 consists of 16 residues. The V end was cut by 9 bases, the J end by 4 bases, with 25 bases between. Germline V lookup: CDR1 SGDLS, CDR2 YYNGEE. In DNA, the CDR3 is TGTGCCAACCCGACCCATCCACGGGGTCCCTTCACTGAAGCTTTCTTT. Its protein product is CANPTHPRGPFTEAFF.

This clone showed up just once. The chain carries TRBV28 and TRBJ1-4; a weak D match, TRBD1 (5 bases). The CDR3 is 15 amino acids. Between the trimmed V and J ends, which lost 6 bases and 8 bases, there was a span of 19 bases. In germline, CDR1 is MDHEN, CDR2 SYDVKM. This CDR3 reads CASRLQWGQGEKLFF. For the CDR3, the DNA is TGTGCCAGCAGGTTACAATGGGGCCAGGGAGAAAAACTGTTTTTT.

The chain combines TRBV3-1 (or the pseudogene TRBV3-2) with TRBJ2-1; D is ambiguous. Germline CDR1 reads LGHDT; CDR2 reads YNNKEL (reference sequence). Trimming left V 11 bases short and J 8 bases short, with 10 bases between. The CDR3 covers 10 residues. The CDR3 bases are TGTGCCCCTAGATGGGATGAGCAGTTCTTC. Translated, it gives CAPRWDEQFF.

The chain joins TRBV18 to TRBJ2-3, with D maybe TRBD1 (5 bases). In germline, CDR1 is KGHSH, CDR2 LQKENI. The germline V and J ends were trimmed by 5 bases and 2 bases, with 14 bases remaining between them. The CDR3 consists of 15 residues. The CDR3 sequence: CASSSSQASTDTQYF. Written as DNA, the CDR3 is TGTGCCAGCTCATCTTCACAGGCTTCCACAGATACGCAGTATTTT. Full variable domain (missing parts from reference TRBV18 and TRBJ2-3): NAGVMQNPRHLVRRRGQEARLRCSPMKGHSHVYWYRQLPEEGLKFMVYLQKENIIDESGMPKERFSAEFPKEGPSILRIQQVVRGDSAAYFCASSSSQASTDTQYFGPGTRLTVL.

This clone came up a few times. The chain uses TRBV12-3 or TRBV12-4 and TRBJ1-5; D is unclear. The germline V and J ends were trimmed by 3 bases and 9 bases, with 12 bases remaining between them. The CDR3 has 13 amino acids. CDR3 residues: CASSFKGDGPQHF. The CDR3 nucleotides are TGTGCCAGCAGTTTTAAAGGAGACGGGCCCCAGCATTTT.

This chain joins TRBV11-3 and TRBJ1-3; TRBD1 agrees at 7 bases. This CDR3 spans 17 amino acids. Germline CDR1 and CDR2: SGHNT and YENEEA. V lost 3 bases, J lost 0 bases, and 8 bases stayed unmatched. The CDR3 spells CASSFVTGSLSGNTIYF. DNA for the CDR3: TGTGCCAGCAGCTTCGTGACAGGGTCCCTCTCTGGAAACACCATATATTTT.

V gene TRBV7-9 combines with J gene TRBJ1-3; TRBD1 is a possible D gene (5 bases). The CDR3 sequence is 17 residues long. The V and J ends lost 0 bases and 0 bases respectively, with 12 bases between them. Looked up from germline, CDR1 is SEHNR and CDR2 is FQNEAQ (reference sequence). CDR3 in amino acids: CASSLARGQSSGNTIYF. The DNA of the CDR3 is TGTGCCAGCAGCTTAGCGCGGGGCCAGAGCTCTGGAAACACCATATATTTT.

This chain joins TRBV6-5 and TRBJ2-7; 11 bases align to TRBD2. CDR1 is MNHEY, CDR2 SVGAGI, per germline. V was pared by 11 bases and J by 4 bases, with 10 bases of the junction left unmatched. The CDR3 runs 14 residues. In DNA, the CDR3 is TGTGCCTGCTCCGCCGGGACTAGCGGTTACGAGCAGTACTTC. It yields the protein CACSAGTSGYEQYF.